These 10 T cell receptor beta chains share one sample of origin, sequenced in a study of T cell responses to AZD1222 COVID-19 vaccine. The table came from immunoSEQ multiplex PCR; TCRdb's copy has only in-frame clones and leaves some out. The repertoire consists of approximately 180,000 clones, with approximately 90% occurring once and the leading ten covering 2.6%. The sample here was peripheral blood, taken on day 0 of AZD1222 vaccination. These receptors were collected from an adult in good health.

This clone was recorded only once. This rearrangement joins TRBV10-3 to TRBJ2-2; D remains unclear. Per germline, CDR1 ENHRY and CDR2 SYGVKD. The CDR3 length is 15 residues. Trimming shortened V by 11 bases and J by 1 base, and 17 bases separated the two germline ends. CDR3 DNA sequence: TGTGCCTCCATGGCCGGACGGATGAACACCGGGGAGCTGTTTTTT. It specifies CASMAGRMNTGELFF.

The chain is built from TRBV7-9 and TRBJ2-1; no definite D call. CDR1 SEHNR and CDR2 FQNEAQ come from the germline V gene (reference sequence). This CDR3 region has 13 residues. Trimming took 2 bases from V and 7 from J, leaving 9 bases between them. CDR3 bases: TGTGCCAGCAGCTTACCTGCCGGGAATGAGCAGTTCTTC. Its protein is CASSLPAGNEQFF.

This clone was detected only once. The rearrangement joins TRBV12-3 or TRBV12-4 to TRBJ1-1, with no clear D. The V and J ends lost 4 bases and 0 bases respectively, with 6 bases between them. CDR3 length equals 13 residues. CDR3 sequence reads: CASSSLVNTEAFF. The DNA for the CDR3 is TGTGCCAGCAGTTCCCTAGTGAACACTGAAGCTTTCTTT.

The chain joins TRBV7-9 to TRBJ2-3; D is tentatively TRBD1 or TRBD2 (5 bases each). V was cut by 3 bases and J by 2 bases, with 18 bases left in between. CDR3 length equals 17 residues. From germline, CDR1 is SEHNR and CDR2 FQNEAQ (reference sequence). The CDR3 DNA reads TGTGCCAGCAGCTTCCAAGCGGTGGACACGATCACAGATACGCAGTATTTT. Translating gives CASSFQAVDTITDTQYF.

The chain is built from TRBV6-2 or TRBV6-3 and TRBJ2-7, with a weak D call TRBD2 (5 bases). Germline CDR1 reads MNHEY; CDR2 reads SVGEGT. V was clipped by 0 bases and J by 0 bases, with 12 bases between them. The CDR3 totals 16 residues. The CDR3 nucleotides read TGTGCCAGCAGTTACTCGATTAGTAGCGACTCCTACGAGCAGTACTTC. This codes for CASSYSISSDSYEQYF.

The CDR3 is CASSVSKGLSNTGELFF. The CDR3 DNA follows: TGTGCCAGCAGCGTATCCAAGGGACTCTCGAACACCGGGGAGCTGTTTTTT. V usage is TRBV9 and J usage is TRBJ2-2, with D perhaps matching TRBD2 (6 bases). Trimming removed 1 base from V and 0 bases from J, with 13 bases in between. This CDR3 is built from 17 residues. Germline CDR1 and CDR2: SGDLS and YYNGEE.

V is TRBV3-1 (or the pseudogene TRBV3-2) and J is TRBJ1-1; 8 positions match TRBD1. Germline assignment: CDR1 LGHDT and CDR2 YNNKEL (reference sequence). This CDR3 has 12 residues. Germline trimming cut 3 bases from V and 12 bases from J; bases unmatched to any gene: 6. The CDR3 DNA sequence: TGTGCCAGCAGCCAGAGGACAGGGTGGCCTTTCTTT. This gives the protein CASSQRTGWPFF.

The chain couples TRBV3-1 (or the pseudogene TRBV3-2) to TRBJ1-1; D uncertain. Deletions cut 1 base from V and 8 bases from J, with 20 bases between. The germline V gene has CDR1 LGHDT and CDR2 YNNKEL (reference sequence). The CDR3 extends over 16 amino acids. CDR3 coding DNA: TGTGCCAGCAGCCAAGGGTCCCCACGGGTCTCAGCCGAAGCTTTCTTT. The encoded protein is CASSQGSPRVSAEAFF.

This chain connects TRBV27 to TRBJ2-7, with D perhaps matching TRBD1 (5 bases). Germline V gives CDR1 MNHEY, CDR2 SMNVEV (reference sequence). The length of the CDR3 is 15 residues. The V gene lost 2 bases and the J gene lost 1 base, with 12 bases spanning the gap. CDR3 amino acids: CASSLGRGASYEQYF. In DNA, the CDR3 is TGTGCCAGCAGTTTAGGAAGGGGCGCGTCCTACGAGCAGTACTTC.

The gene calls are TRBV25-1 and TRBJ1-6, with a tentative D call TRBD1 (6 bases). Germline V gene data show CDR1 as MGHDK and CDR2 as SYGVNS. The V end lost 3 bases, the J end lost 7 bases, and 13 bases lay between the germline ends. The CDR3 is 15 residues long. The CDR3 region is CASSESGQPNSPLHF. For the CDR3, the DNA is TGTGCCAGCAGTGAGTCGGGACAACCCAATTCACCCCTCCACTTT.